The TCR beta chain under discussion was sequenced for a study of OX40 agonist ivuxolimab in advanced cancers. About the research overall: Six ivuxolimab dose levels, 0.01 to 10 mg/kg, were given intravenously every 2 weeks.

TCRdb keeps only in-frame clones here, not all; method: immunoSEQ multiplex PCR. The profile shows over 50,000 clones, about 90% of them singletons. Per the germline V gene, CDR1 is MNHEY and CDR2 is SMNVEV (reference sequence). The ends were cut back, 2 bases at V and 8 bases at J, with 15 bases in the middle. The CDR3 runs to 14 residues. Blood sampling took place at baseline, cycle 4 day 1, and cycle 7 day 1. Sample: CD4+ or CD8+ T cells sorted from blood, taken in a trial of the OX40 agonist ivuxolimab. The clonotype was recovered from an adult with an advanced solid tumor such as melanoma, head and neck, liver or kidney cancer. The J gene is TRBJ1-2, the V gene TRBV27; tentative D call: TRBD1 (6 bases). The chain's CDR3 is CASSLVGRGRGYTF. CDR3 in DNA: TGTGCCAGCAGTTTAGTTGGCAGGGGTAGGGGCTACACCTTC.